This TCR beta chain was identified in a study of a mutant IDH1 vaccine in newly diagnosed glioma. The wider study: The start of vaccination came 4-6 weeks after radiotherapy alone, or with temozolomide cycles. General study findings and limits: There were vaccine-induced immune responses in roughly 95% of the patients. Pseudoprogression apparently lacked any relation to changes in top peripheral T cell clonotypes.

Sequencing used immunoSEQ multiplex PCR; TCRdb keeps in-frame clones, though not all of them. Seen here are about 77,000 clones, more than 80% observed once, and the top ten hold around 0.73%. Documented time point: week 23, last vaccination. The investigators gave 300 ug of mutant IDH1 20-mer peptide in each vaccine dose, together with topical imiquimod. New WHO grade 3 or 4 astrocytomas that were IDH1-mutant and ATRX-lost had been found in donors. Comment on this clone: The antigen is not known.

The CDR3 runs 16 residues. CDR1 is SGHKS, CDR2 YYEKEE, per germline (reference sequence). V lost 4 bases to trimming and J lost 0 bases; unmatched junction nucleotides: 4. Sequenced material: PBMCs, taken from a glioma patient whose treatment included an IDH1 peptide vaccine. The rearrangement uses TRBV5-5 and TRBJ1-5; 10 bases line up with TRBD1. This TCR was sampled from a woman aged 45-65 years with glioma. CDR3 amino acids: CASSDGTGVSNQPQHF. CDR3 DNA: TGTGCCAGCAGCGACGGGACAGGGGTTAGCAATCAGCCCCAGCATTTT.